This TCR beta chain was sequenced during a study of blood T cell repertoires in COVID-19 (dated by TCRdb to between 2020 and 2021). Looking at the study overall: Collaborator samples came from the United States, Italy and Spain and covered acute and convalescent phases of COVID-19. Deeply sampled blood TCRbeta repertoires from subjects exposed to, actively infected with, or recovered from COVID-19 were included in the dataset. The sample metadata nearly always contained a de-identified subject ID, COVID-19 status, age in years and sex. HLA class I and class II types, where available, came from metadata supplied by the sample provider rather than from assay-based typing. The prospective study material was composed of cDNA or gDNA derived from T cells, B-cell-depleted T cells, or PBMCs. The samples were drawn from two sources: the first 160 participants of the ongoing ImmuneRACE study, and 1,200 or so subjects contributed by 6 global collaborators. A freely available public database, intended as a resource for researchers studying the immune response to SARS-CoV-2, is where the repertoires were released.

Comments on this clone: No cognate antigen has been identified for it. No qualities accompany the bases; no much larger clone lies one base away.

Study-wide conclusions, independent of this receptor: The quantity of clinical and demographic metadata differed by source and by participant and was supplied without curation.

TCRbeta CDR3 regions were amplified from genomic DNA using the immunoSEQ Assay, a bias-controlled multiplex PCR. The source study handled its data this way. The number of nucleated cells in each sample was estimated from the amplification of reference gene primers within the assay. To quantify the absolute abundance of each unique TCRbeta CDR3 rearrangement, sequence reads were collapsed and filtered. For each sample, productive Simpson clonality was calculated by taking the square root of Simpson's diversity index across productive rearrangements. TCRdb re-hosts the immuneACCESS table, in-frame sequences only. Its copies lack some clones; in the studies checked, an unresolved V gene accounts for under half of them, and the cause for the rest is not known. V and J calls and clone size come straight from that table; D and trimming were deduced from the DNA. The sample records 30,000 to 45,000 clones, 70% to 90% of which are singletons. The leading ten clones occupy over 9.5% of the sample.

The germline V gene (reference sequence) provides CDR1 LGHDT and CDR2 YNNKEL. Trimming costs V 2 bases and J 7 bases, and their ends lie 3 bases apart. Its CDR3 holds 11 amino acids, cysteine through phenylalanine. The sequence is cut down to CDR3 DNA, 33 bases in frame from base 1. Each collaborating institution followed its own protocols to collect whole blood in K2EDTA tubes. For TCRbeta analysis, collaborators shipped samples in one of three forms: frozen whole blood, isolated PBMCs, or DNA extracted from either of those sample types. This clonotype originated in a man aged 55 to 70 with active COVID-19. The rearrangement joined TRBV3-1 (or the pseudogene TRBV3-2) to TRBJ2-1, with no D gene named confidently. Sequencing was performed on peripheral blood. The nucleotides read TGTGCCAGCAGCCAACGGAATGAGCAGTTCTTC. It is translated as CASSQRNEQFF.